The 26 T cell receptor beta chains in this list originate from one sample, sequenced in a study of siplizumab effects on memory and regulatory T cells. Assay used: immunoSEQ multiplex PCR; TCRdb lists only in-frame clones, some missing. The sample consists of some 100,000 clones, 94% of them appearing once. The sequencing sample was made of Tregs sorted from blood. The receptors shown here come from a human donor in good health.

This clone was detected a few times. This rearrangement joins TRBV30 to TRBJ1-1; TRBD1 matches 7 bases. The CDR3 is 12 amino acids. Unmatched junction bases numbered 10, after V lost 4 bases and J lost 11 bases. Germline V gene lookup returns CDR1 GTSNPN and CDR2 SVGIG (reference sequence). The CDR3 DNA is TGTGCCTGGACAACAGGGGCCTTGAAGGCTTTCTTT. Its protein product is CAWTTGALKAFF.

The rearrangement joins TRBV9 to TRBJ2-6, with 7 bases identical to TRBD1. V trimming: 3 bases; J trimming: 0 bases; junction bases outside the gene matches: 3. The CDR3 runs to 16 residues. Germline CDR1 SGDLS, CDR2 YYNGEE. CDR3 in DNA: TGTGCCAGCAGCGGACAGGGTTTCTCTGGGGCCAACGTCCTGACTTTC. Translation gives CASSGQGFSGANVLTF. Drawing the rest from reference TRBV9 and TRBJ2-6, the complete variable domain is DSGVTQTPKHLITATGQRVTLRCSPRSGDLSVYWYQQSLDQGLQFLIQYYNGEERAKGNILERFSAQQFPDLHSELNLSSLELGDSALYFCASSGQGFSGANVLTFGAGSRLTVL.

The chain is built from TRBV6-1 and TRBJ2-2; TRBD1 agrees at 7 bases. J lost 2 bases, V lost 6 bases, and 6 bases had no gene match. Germline CDR1 reads MNHNS; CDR2 reads SASEGT. CDR3 length: 15 amino acids. The CDR3 here is CASRSGGINTGELFF. The CDR3, as DNA: TGTGCCAGCAGATCAGGGGGAATTAACACCGGGGAGCTGTTTTTT.

The genes are TRBV27 and TRBJ1-2; TRBD1 agrees at 7 bases. Germline trimming cut 2 bases from V and 7 bases from J; bases unmatched to any gene: 13. The CDR3 consists of 16 residues. Germline assignment: CDR1 MNHEY and CDR2 SMNVEV (reference sequence). This CDR3 is CASSLLIGTAHSGYTF. The DNA of the CDR3 is TGTGCCAGCAGTTTACTCATTGGGACAGCACACTCTGGCTACACCTTC.

In its sample, this clone was seen once. The genes are TRBV7-9 and TRBJ2-7; D gene uncertain. Germline V gives CDR1 SEHNR, CDR2 FQNEAQ (reference sequence). The CDR3 contains 13 residues. Trimming left V 4 bases short and J 3 bases short, with 10 bases between. CDR3 DNA: TGTGCCAGCAGCTCTCCGGGCCGCTACGAGCAGTACTTC. Its protein product is CASSSPGRYEQYF.

V is TRBV28 and J is TRBJ1-1, with D hard to call. The germline gives CDR1 MDHEN, CDR2 SYDVKM. The CDR3 spans 12 residues. Trimming left V 2 bases short and J 4 bases short, with 5 bases between. The CDR3 bases are TGTGCCAGCAGTTTAATGAGCACTGAAGCTTTCTTT. This sequence encodes CASSLMSTEAFF.

This chain links TRBV6-4 with TRBJ2-1, with D perhaps matching TRBD1 (6 bases). In germline, CDR1 is MRHNA, CDR2 SNTAGT. There are 12 residues in the CDR3. Trimming took off 5 bases at V and 9 bases at J, with 11 bases between the two ends. The CDR3 DNA is TGTGCCAGCAGTCGCACAGGGTCTGAGCAGTTCTTC. Protein product: CASSRTGSEQFF.

The rearrangement links TRBV18 to TRBJ1-4; 7 positions agree with TRBD1. Per germline, CDR1 KGHSH and CDR2 LQKENI. The junction had 12 bases not matched to a gene; V was cut back by 4 bases and J by 13 bases. CDR3 length: 14 amino acids. The CDR3 reads CASSRDSESLGLFF. The CDR3 DNA sequence: TGTGCCAGCTCACGGGACAGTGAAAGTTTGGGACTGTTTTTT.

The V gene is TRBV6-1, the J gene TRBJ1-2, with a tentative D call TRBD1 (5 bases). Germline V gene lookup returns CDR1 MNHNS and CDR2 SASEGT. Deletions cut 2 bases from V and 6 bases from J, with 13 bases between. CDR3 size: 14 residues. CDR3 DNA sequence: TGTGCCAGCAGTGAACGCCGACAGAGTAATGGCTACACCTTC. Encoded protein: CASSERRQSNGYTF.

This chain joins TRBV13 and TRBJ2-3; a weak D match, TRBD2 (5 bases). Trimming took off 4 bases at V and 5 bases at J, with 13 bases between the two ends. The germline V gene encodes CDR1 PRHDT and CDR2 FYEKMQ (reference sequence). The CDR3 extends over 14 amino acids. The chain's CDR3 is CASSSSRAQDTQYF. DNA of the CDR3: TGTGCCAGCAGCTCCTCGAGGGCCCAAGATACGCAGTATTTT.

This sequence joins TRBV5-1 and TRBJ1-2; no definite D call. CDR3 length: 17 amino acids. CDR1 SGHRS and CDR2 YFSETQ come from the germline V gene. V gave up 0 bases and J gave up 0 bases, with 15 bases separating them. CDR3 sequence reads: CASSLGVAPASNYGYTF. The DNA of the CDR3 is TGCGCCAGCAGCTTGGGGGTGGCGCCAGCGTCTAACTATGGCTACACCTTC.

The V gene is TRBV19, the J gene TRBJ2-7; 8 bases are a match to TRBD2. Germline V gene sequence: CDR1 LNHDA, CDR2 SQIVND (reference sequence). CDR3 length: 14 amino acids. The trim removed 4 bases at V and 4 bases at J, leaving 6 bases unmatched. CDR3 amino acids: CASSRAGGRYEQYF. For the CDR3, the DNA is TGTGCCAGTAGTAGGGCGGGAGGTCGTTACGAGCAGTACTTC.

The chain is built from TRBV18 and TRBJ1-5; no definite D call. Trimming removed 4 bases at V and 5 bases at J, with 27 bases between. The CDR3 loop spans 19 amino acids. Germline CDR1 KGHSH, CDR2 LQKENI. The CDR3 coding sequence is TGTGCCAGCTCACGCTCCACGGACGGCGCGCAAATAGGTGATCAGCCCCAGCATTTT. Translating gives CASSRSTDGAQIGDQPQHF.

The chain links TRBV7-2 to TRBJ2-3; D unresolved. Per the germline V gene, CDR1 is SGHTA and CDR2 is FQGNSA. CDR3 length equals 11 residues. The V gene lost 3 bases and the J gene lost 5 bases, with 3 bases spanning the gap. The chain's CDR3 is CASSFRDTQYF. Here the CDR3 DNA reads TGTGCCAGCAGCTTTCGAGATACGCAGTATTTT.

In nucleotides, the CDR3 is TGCGCCAGCAGCTTGTTGAGTTCAGATACGCAGTATTTT. Translation gives CASSLLSSDTQYF. This chain uses TRBV5-1 with TRBJ2-3; D ambiguous. The CDR3 covers 13 residues. Trimming removed 1 base from V and 4 bases from J, with 7 bases in between. The germline gives CDR1 SGHRS, CDR2 YFSETQ.

The chain joins TRBV5-4 to TRBJ2-1; possible D gene TRBD1, 7 bases. Trimming shortened V by 9 bases and J by 4 bases, and 20 bases separated the two germline ends. CDR1 SGHNT and CDR2 YYREEE come from the germline V gene (reference sequence). The length of the CDR3 is 15 residues. DNA for the CDR3: TGTGCCACCGGGAAGCAGGGGGGTCGATACAATGAGCAGTTCTTC. This sequence encodes CATGKQGGRYNEQFF.

This chain uses TRBV18 with TRBJ1-2; D ambiguous. The CDR3 is 14 residues long. Trimming left V 3 bases short and J 1 base short, with 9 bases between. Germline-derived CDR1 and CDR2 are KGHSH and LQKENI. CDR3 bases: TGTGCCAGCTCACCCGGACGGTTTAACTATGGCTACACCTTC. Translated, it gives CASSPGRFNYGYTF. The variable domain in full, with the rest retrieved from reference TRBV18 and TRBJ1-2, is NAGVMQNPRHLVRRRGQEARLRCSPMKGHSHVYWYRQLPEEGLKFMVYLQKENIIDESGMPKERFSAEFPKEGPSILRIQQVVRGDSAAYFCASSPGRFNYGYTFGSGTRLTVV.

This rearrangement joins TRBV7-9 to TRBJ2-2; the D gene is possibly TRBD2 (6 bases). This CDR3 contains 15 residues. CDR1 and CDR2 (germline): SEHNR, FQNEAQ (reference sequence). V lost 5 bases, J lost 5 bases, and 15 bases lay in between. CDR3 sequence reads: CASSKGTGGTGELFF. In DNA, the CDR3 is TGTGCCAGCAGCAAAGGGACCGGGGGAACCGGGGAGCTGTTTTTT.

The chain is built from TRBV9 and TRBJ2-5; 7 bases line up with TRBD2. The CDR3 is 15 residues long. Germline-derived CDR1 and CDR2 are SGDLS and YYNGEE. The V and J ends lost 3 bases and 7 bases, in that order; junction bases with no gene match: 12. The CDR3 here is CASSGAGTTRGTQYF. The DNA for the CDR3 is TGTGCCAGCAGCGGAGCCGGGACTACGCGGGGGACCCAGTACTTC. Full variable domain (rest looked up from reference TRBV9 and TRBJ2-5): DSGVTQTPKHLITATGQRVTLRCSPRSGDLSVYWYQQSLDQGLQFLIQYYNGEERAKGNILERFSAQQFPDLHSELNLSSLELGDSALYFCASSGAGTTRGTQYFGPGTRLLVL.

This clone occurred a few times. This rearrangement joins TRBV28 to TRBJ1-5; possibly TRBD1 for D (5 bases). The V end was cut by 5 bases, the J end by 6 bases, with 14 bases between. The CDR3 contains 14 residues. The V gene's germline CDR1 is MDHEN and CDR2 SYDVKM. The CDR3, as DNA: TGTGCCAGCAGTGGGCCTCCGGGGGTTCAGCCCCAGCATTTT. As protein: CASSGPPGVQPQHF.

This rearrangement joins TRBV18 to TRBJ2-7; D is uncertain. Germline lookup yields CDR1 KGHSH and CDR2 LQKENI. V lost 6 bases, J lost 0 bases, and 9 bases lay in between. The CDR3 is 13 residues long. CDR3 sequence (DNA): TGTGCCAGCTCGGGCGCAGCCTCCTACGAGCAGTACTTC. Translated: CASSGAASYEQYF.

The CDR3 is CASSQGGITTNTGELFF. In DNA form, the CDR3 reads TGTGCCAGCAGTCAAGGGGGCATAACTACTAACACCGGGGAGCTGTTTTTT. The chain carries TRBV6-1 and TRBJ2-2; TRBD1 matches 7 bases. Losses at the gene ends were 5 bases for V and 2 bases for J; bases not matched to a gene: 11. The CDR3 has 17 residues. Germline V CDR1 and CDR2: MNHNS, SASEGT.

The CDR3 loop is CASSPGSGTGNEQFF. In nucleotides, the CDR3 is TGTGCCAGCAGCCCAGGGAGTGGGACTGGCAATGAGCAGTTCTTC. The rearrangement uses TRBV4-2 and TRBJ2-1; D perhaps matches TRBD2 (6 bases). Germline CDR1 LGHNA, CDR2 YNFKEQ. Trimming took 4 bases from V and 6 from J, leaving 16 bases between them. CDR3 length: 15 amino acids.

This chain connects TRBV29-1 to TRBJ2-7; D is possibly TRBD1 (6 bases). V lost 5 bases, J lost 4 bases, and 21 bases lay in between. CDR1 and CDR2 (germline): SQVTM, ANQGSEA. The CDR3 extends over 15 amino acids. The CDR3 protein is CSVSTYLGGFYEQYF. The CDR3 DNA is TGCAGCGTTTCAACCTATTTAGGGGGATTTTACGAGCAGTACTTC.

The genes are TRBV28 and TRBJ2-1; 8 bases agree with TRBD1. V lost 5 bases to trimming and J lost 3 bases; unmatched junction nucleotides: 6. The CDR3 consists of 15 residues. Germline V gives CDR1 MDHEN, CDR2 SYDVKM. The CDR3 nucleotides read TGTGCCAGCAGTGATTACAGGGGGTTCTACAATGAGCAGTTCTTC. Its translation is CASSDYRGFYNEQFF.

The gene calls are TRBV5-1 and TRBJ2-1; 9 nucleotides line up with TRBD1. Germline trimming cut 10 bases from V and 8 bases from J; bases unmatched to any gene: 10. This CDR3 region has 13 residues. Looked up from germline, CDR1 is SGHRS and CDR2 is YFSETQ. CDR3 DNA: TGCGCCGGCGGGACAGGGCGGATCGATGAGCAGTTCTTC. It encodes CAGGTGRIDEQFF.